This T cell receptor beta chain was captured by sequencing in a study of neoadjuvant nivolumab and ipilimumab in lung cancer. Across the study: Nivolumab 3 mg/kg was given days 1, 15 and 29, plus ipilimumab 1 mg/kg day 1 in combination. Study-wide results and limits: Only two of four nivolumab-treated tumors gained richness and clonality by surgery. Resected tumors had greater TCR richness and clonality than uninvolved lung.

Measured with immunoSEQ multiplex PCR; TCRdb has only the in-frame clones, and not every one. The sample contains under 9,500 clones, around 85% of which appear only once. CDR3 length: 13 amino acids. Trimming at V came to 10 bases and at J to 6 bases, leaving 11 bases not matched to a gene. Germline CDR1 reads LNHDA; CDR2 reads SQIVND (reference sequence). A word on this clone: Antigen unknown.

The chain couples TRBV19 to TRBJ2-7; TRBD1 aligns across 8 bases. This TCR came from an adult with non-small cell lung cancer. The sequences come from tumor tissue, collected after neoadjuvant nivolumab, alone or with ipilimumab, at or shortly before surgery. The CDR3 spells CATSGARGLEQYF. CDR3 nucleotides: TGTGCCACCTCAGGGGCCAGGGGGCTCGAGCAGTACTTC.